This T cell receptor (beta chain) is drawn from a study of blood T cells in healthy people across ages. Study outcomes and limitations: Getting older went along with TCR beta diversity per million T cells dropping roughly linearly.

This clonotype was seen a handful of times. Its antigen is unidentified. Trimming took off 0 bases at V and 2 bases at J, with 9 bases between the two ends. CDR3 length equals 14 residues. CDR1 and CDR2 from the germline V gene are SGHRS and YFSETQ. A second PCR of roughly 7 to 11 cycles used a sample-barcoded 5' primer and a J-beta primer mix. One entry per CDR3 protein, called by TCRdb with MiXCR from the 5' RACE reads. This sample has some 1,800,000 distinct CDR3 sequences; about two fifths occur once, and the top ten carry more than 20%. Sequenced sample: blood. This sequence originates from a human donor in good health. The chain employs TRBV5-1 and TRBJ2-7, with a possible D match to TRBD1 (6 bases). CDR3 protein: CASSLVDRPYEQYF. The CDR3 DNA is TGCGCCAGCAGCTTGGTAGACAGGCCCTACGAGCAGTACTTC.